The source of this TCR beta chain is a study of T cells in Graves' hyperthyroidism and ophthalmopathy. Looking at the study overall: Before any treatment, at initial diagnosis, peripheral blood was collected.

The CDR3 sequence is 13 residues long. CDR1 is LGHDT and CDR2 is YNNKEL in the germline V gene (reference sequence). Trimming took off 1 base at V and 7 bases at J, with 7 bases between the two ends. Study-wide findings and caveats: Classification by a 13 V-J model distinguished ophthalmopathy from stable hyperthyroidism.

This clonotype was recorded at least ten times. Its antigen is unidentified. TCR beta CDR3 regions were amplified from RNA transcripts. Initially, a first-round RT-PCR of the TCR CDR3 employed the HTBI primer set. TCRdb fed the multiplex PCR reads into MiXCR, producing one record per CDR3 protein. The table lists around 300,000 distinct CDR3 sequences, approximately 20% of them singletons. Enrolled ophthalmopathy patients presented with a Clinical Activity Score of at least 3, a NOSPECS grade of at least 4, and disease duration under 3 months. The origin of this receptor is a man aged 25 to 40 with Graves' ophthalmopathy. The J gene is TRBJ2-2, the V gene TRBV3-1; no reliable D call. Sequences were obtained from blood. The CDR3 protein is CASSQVYNGELFF. The CDR3, as DNA: TGTGCCAGCAGCCAAGTCTATAACGGGGAGCTGTTTTTT. Based on the CDR3 plus reference TRBV3-1 and TRBJ2-2, the full variable domain is DTAVSQTPKYLVTQMGNDKSIKCEQNLGHDTMYWYKQDSKKFLKIMFSYNNKELIINETVPNRFSPKSPDKAHLNLHINSLELGDSAVYFCASSQVYNGELFFGEGSRLTVL.